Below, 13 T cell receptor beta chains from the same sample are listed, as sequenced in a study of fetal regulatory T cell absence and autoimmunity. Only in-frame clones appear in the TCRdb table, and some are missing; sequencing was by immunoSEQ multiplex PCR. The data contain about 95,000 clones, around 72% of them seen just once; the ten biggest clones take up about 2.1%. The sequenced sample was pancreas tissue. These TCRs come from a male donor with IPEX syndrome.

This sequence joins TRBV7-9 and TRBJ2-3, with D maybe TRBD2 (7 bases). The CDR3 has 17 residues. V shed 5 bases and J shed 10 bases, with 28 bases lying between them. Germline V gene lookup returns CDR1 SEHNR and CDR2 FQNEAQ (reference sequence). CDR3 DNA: TGTGCCAGCAGCCCCTGGGGGGCGGGGGTCCACATTCGTCCGCAGTATTTT. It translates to CASSPWGAGVHIRPQYF.

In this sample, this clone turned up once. CDR3 bases: TGTGCCAGCAGTTCCGGGCTAGCGGGGGGAAATGAGCAGTTCTTC. This encodes CASSSGLAGGNEQFF. The chain combines TRBV6-5 with TRBJ2-1; 11 bases align to TRBD2. Germline CDR1 MNHEY, CDR2 SVGAGI. Unmatched junction bases numbered 6, after V lost 4 bases and J lost 7 bases. This CDR3 region has 15 residues.

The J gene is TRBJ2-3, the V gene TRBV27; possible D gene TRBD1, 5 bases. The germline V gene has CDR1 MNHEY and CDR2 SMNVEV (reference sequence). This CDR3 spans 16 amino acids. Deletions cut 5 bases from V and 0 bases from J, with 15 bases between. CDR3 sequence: CASSTLGELSTDTQYF. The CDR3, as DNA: TGTGCCAGCAGTACCCTAGGGGAATTGAGCACAGATACGCAGTATTTT.

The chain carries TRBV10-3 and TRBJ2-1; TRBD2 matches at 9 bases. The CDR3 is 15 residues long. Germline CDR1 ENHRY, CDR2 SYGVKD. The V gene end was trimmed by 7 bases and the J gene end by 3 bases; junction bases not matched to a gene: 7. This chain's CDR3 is CAIKEREARYNEQFF. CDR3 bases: TGTGCCATCAAGGAGCGGGAGGCCCGCTACAATGAGCAGTTCTTC.

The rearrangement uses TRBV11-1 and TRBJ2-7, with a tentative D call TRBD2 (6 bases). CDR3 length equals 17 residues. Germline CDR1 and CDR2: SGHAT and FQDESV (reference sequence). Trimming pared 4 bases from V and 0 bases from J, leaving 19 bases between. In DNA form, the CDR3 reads TGTGCCAGCAGCTCGATTCCCTTTGCTAGCGCCTCCTACGAGCAGTACTTC. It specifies CASSSIPFASASYEQYF.

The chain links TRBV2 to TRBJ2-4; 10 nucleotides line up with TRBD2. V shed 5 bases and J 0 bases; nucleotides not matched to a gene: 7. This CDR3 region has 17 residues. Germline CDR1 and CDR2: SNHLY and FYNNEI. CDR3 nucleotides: TGTGCCAGCAGTAAACTAGCGGGGCTTTTAGCCAAAAACATTCAGTACTTC. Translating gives CASSKLAGLLAKNIQYF.

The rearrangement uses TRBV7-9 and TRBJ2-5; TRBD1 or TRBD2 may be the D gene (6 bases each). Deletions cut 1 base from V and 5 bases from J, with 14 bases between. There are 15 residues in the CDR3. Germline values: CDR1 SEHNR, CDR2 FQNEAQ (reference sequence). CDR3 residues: CASSLGGARLETQYF. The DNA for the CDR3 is TGTGCCAGCAGCTTAGGGGGGGCACGTCTGGAGACCCAGTACTTC.

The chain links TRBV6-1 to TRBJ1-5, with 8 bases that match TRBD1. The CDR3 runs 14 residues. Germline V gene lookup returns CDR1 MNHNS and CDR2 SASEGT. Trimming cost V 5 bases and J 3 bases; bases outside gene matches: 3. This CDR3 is CASSWTGFNQPQHF. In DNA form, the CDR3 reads TGTGCCAGCAGTTGGACAGGGTTCAATCAGCCCCAGCATTTT.

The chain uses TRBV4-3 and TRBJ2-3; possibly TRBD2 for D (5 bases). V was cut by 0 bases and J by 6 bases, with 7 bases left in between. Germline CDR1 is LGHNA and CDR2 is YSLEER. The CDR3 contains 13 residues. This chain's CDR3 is CASSQDRGDTQYF. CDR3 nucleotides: TGCGCCAGCAGCCAAGATAGAGGGGATACGCAGTATTTT.

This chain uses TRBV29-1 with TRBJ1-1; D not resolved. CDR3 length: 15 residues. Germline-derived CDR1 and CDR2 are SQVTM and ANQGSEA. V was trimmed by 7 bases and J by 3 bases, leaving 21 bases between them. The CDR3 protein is CSAWPSMGADTEAFF. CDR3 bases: TGCAGCGCATGGCCTTCTATGGGAGCGGACACTGAAGCTTTCTTT.

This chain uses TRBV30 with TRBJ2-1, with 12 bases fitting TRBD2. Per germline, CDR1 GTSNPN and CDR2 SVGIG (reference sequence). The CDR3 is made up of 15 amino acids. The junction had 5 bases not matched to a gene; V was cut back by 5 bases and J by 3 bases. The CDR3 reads CAWGTGLAGYNEQFF. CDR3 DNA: TGTGCCTGGGGCACGGGACTAGCGGGCTACAATGAGCAGTTCTTC.

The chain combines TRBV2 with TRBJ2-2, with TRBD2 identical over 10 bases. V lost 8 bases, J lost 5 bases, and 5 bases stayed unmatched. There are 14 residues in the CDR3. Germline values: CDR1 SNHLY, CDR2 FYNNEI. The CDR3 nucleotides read TGTGCCAGCGGGACTAGCGCCCGGACCGGGGAGCTGTTTTTT. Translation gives CASGTSARTGELFF.

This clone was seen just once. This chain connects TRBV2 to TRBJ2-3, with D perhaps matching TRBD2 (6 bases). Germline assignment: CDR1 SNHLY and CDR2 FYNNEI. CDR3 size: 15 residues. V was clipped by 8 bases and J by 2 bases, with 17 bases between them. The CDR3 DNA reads TGTGCCAGCGGACTATTGGCGGGCCACACAGATACGCAGTATTTT. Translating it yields CASGLLAGHTDTQYF. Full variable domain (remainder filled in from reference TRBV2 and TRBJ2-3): EPEVTQTPSHQVTQMGQEVILRCVPISNHLYFYWYRQILGQKVEFLVSFYNNEISEKSEIFDDQFSVERPDGSNFTLKIRSTKLEDSAMYFCASGLLAGHTDTQYFGPGTRLTVL.